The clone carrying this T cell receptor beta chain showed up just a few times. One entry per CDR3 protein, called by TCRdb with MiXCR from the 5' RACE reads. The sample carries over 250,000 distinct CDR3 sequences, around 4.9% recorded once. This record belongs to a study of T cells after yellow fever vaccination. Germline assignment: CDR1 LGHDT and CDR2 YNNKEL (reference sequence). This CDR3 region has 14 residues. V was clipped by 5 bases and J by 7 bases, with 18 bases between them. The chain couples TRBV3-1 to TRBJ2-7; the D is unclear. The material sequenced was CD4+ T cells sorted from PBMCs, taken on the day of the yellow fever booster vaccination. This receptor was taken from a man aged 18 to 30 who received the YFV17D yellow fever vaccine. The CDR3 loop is CASSYMLGSREQYF. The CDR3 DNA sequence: TGTGCCAGCAGCTACATGCTGGGGTCGAGAGAGCAGTACTTC.